These T cell receptor beta chains were read from a single sample in a study of CD8+ T cells in alopecia areata. Assay used: immunoSEQ multiplex PCR; TCRdb lists only in-frame clones, some missing. The table shows around 210,000 clones, with less than 65% occurring only once. Here the sequenced sample was CD4+ T cells sorted from blood, taken at week 4, from a patient treated with tofacitinib. Receptors were obtained from a human donor with alopecia areata. Each CDR3 is given with its conserved first and last residue. Fields, in order: V gene, J gene, CDR3 protein.

TRBV28	TRBJ2-2	CAALGANTGELFF
TRBV6-5	TRBJ2-2	CASSYGGLGTGELFF
TRBV7-2	TRBJ2-1	CASSLTGGNEQFF
TRBV7-2	TRBJ2-7	CASSAAYEQYF
TRBV6-1	TRBJ2-5	CASSFRREETQYF
TRBV2	TRBJ1-2	CASREDSPYDYTF
TRBV25-1	TRBJ1-2	CASSGMGSNFYGYTF
TRBV2	TRBJ1-4	CASNTIDSTGKLFF
TRBV29-1	TRBJ1-1	CSVGSGSPGTEAFF
TRBV2	TRBJ1-4	CASSDAGSSNEKLFF
TRBV4-3	TRBJ2-2	CASRGGRAGELFF
TRBV5-1	TRBJ2-7	CASSLDGSYEQYF
TRBV6-1	TRBJ1-1	CASSSGAGPSFF
TRBV30	TRBJ2-7	CAWNVGGYEQYF
TRBV7-8	TRBJ2-7	CASSFGLAGSYEQYF
TRBV7-2	TRBJ2-3	CASSLVSSGGTGTDTQYF
TRBV28	TRBJ1-2	CASSSPGTNQYGYTF
TRBV23-1	TRBJ2-3	CASSQSKAADRGPTDTQYF
TRBV7-2	TRBJ2-5	CASSSQGLAGETQYF
TRBV7-2	TRBJ1-6	CASSLQSSPLHF